What follows are 28 T cell receptor beta chains derived from one specimen sequenced in a study of shared clonotypes between healthy human individuals. Generated by immunoSEQ multiplex PCR, the TCRdb table keeps only in-frame clones and is missing some. The data show roughly 1 million clones, with around 74% seen just once and 1.4% to 1.5% held by the top ten. Specimen: memory CD4+ T cells sorted from blood. Stated subset: CD45RA-negative fraction. These receptor sequences come from a man younger than 35 in good health.

As for this clone: Other DNA sequences from this sample encode an identical CDR3 as well. V usage is TRBV20-1 and J usage is TRBJ2-7; D may be TRBD1 or TRBD2 (5 bases each). The V end was cut by 6 bases, the J end by 0 bases, with 6 bases between. This CDR3 comprises 11 residues. Germline CDR1 DFQATT, CDR2 SNEGSKA (reference sequence). For the CDR3, the DNA is TGCAGTGCCGGGACCTCCTACGAGCAGTACTTC. It specifies CSAGTSYEQYF.

The chain has TRBV10-3 and TRBJ1-2; maybe TRBD1 (6 bases). The V end lost 4 bases, the J end lost 8 bases, and 20 bases lay between the germline ends. There are 15 residues in the CDR3. CDR1 is ENHRY and CDR2 is SYGVKD in the germline V gene. CDR3 sequence: CAISGGAFEAEGYTF. The DNA of the CDR3 is TGTGCCATCAGTGGGGGGGCATTTGAGGCGGAGGGCTACACCTTC.

DNA for the CDR3: TGCAGCGTTGCGTACGGGGGACGCGACACTGAAGCTTTCTTT. It translates to CSVAYGGRDTEAFF. This chain joins TRBV29-1 and TRBJ1-1, with D possibly TRBD1 on 5 matching bases. Germline CDR1 reads SQVTM; CDR2 reads ANQGSEA. The CDR3 spans 14 residues. The V end lost 4 bases, the J end lost 3 bases, and 15 bases lay between the germline ends.

This chain joins TRBV4-1 and TRBJ2-7; TRBD2 matches at 11 bases. V gave up 0 bases and J gave up 4 bases; unmatched junction bases: 5. CDR3 length: 16 amino acids. Germline V gene sequence: CDR1 MGHRA, CDR2 YSYEKL. As DNA, the CDR3 is TGCGCCAGCAGCCAAGATTCGACTAGCGGGGTTTACGAGCAGTACTTC. It translates to CASSQDSTSGVYEQYF.

The chain couples TRBV7-9 to TRBJ2-3; D not certain. The CDR3 sequence is 15 residues long. Between the trimmed V and J ends, which lost 3 bases and 4 bases, there was a span of 14 bases. Germline CDR1 reads SEHNR; CDR2 reads FQNEAQ (reference sequence). The DNA for the CDR3 is TGTGCCAGCAGCTTTACCTCCACCCGGGCAGATACGCAGTATTTT. Translating it yields CASSFTSTRADTQYF. The entire variable domain, with the rest obtained from reference TRBV7-9 and TRBJ2-3, is as follows: DTGVSQNPRHKITKRGQNVTFRCDPISEHNRLYWYRQTLGQGPEFLTYFQNEAQLEKSRLLSDRFSAERPKGSFSTLEIQRTEQGDSAMYLCASSFTSTRADTQYFGPGTRLTVL.

V gene TRBV7-9 combines with J gene TRBJ1-4, with no clear D. Trimming left V 3 bases short and J 0 bases short, with 8 bases between. The CDR3 loop spans 15 amino acids. Germline V gene lookup returns CDR1 SEHNR and CDR2 FQNEAQ (reference sequence). CDR3 in DNA: TGTGCCAGCAGCTTCTGGTCTTCAACTAATGAAAAACTGTTTTTT. Encoded protein: CASSFWSSTNEKLFF.

This chain uses TRBV5-1 with TRBJ2-1; D unclear. This CDR3 has 14 amino acids. Trimming stripped 7 bases from V and 5 bases from J, with 16 bases between. CDR1 SGHRS and CDR2 YFSETQ come from the germline V gene. As DNA, the CDR3 is TGCGCCAGCTTCCGAGACGGACCGAACAATGAGCAGTTCTTC. It is translated as CASFRDGPNNEQFF.

This clone was seen at least ten times. This chain joins TRBV5-1 and TRBJ1-3; D remains ambiguous. The V end lost 5 bases, the J end lost 7 bases, and 4 bases lay between the germline ends. The length of the CDR3 is 10 residues. In germline, CDR1 is SGHRS, CDR2 YFSETQ. CDR3 nucleotide sequence: TGCGCCAGCAGTACGAACACCATATATTTT. Protein sequence: CASSTNTIYF. Full variable domain (rest looked up from reference TRBV5-1 and TRBJ1-3): KAGVTQTPRYLIKTRGQQVTLSCSPISGHRSVSWYQQTPGQGLQFLFEYFSETQRNKGNFPGRFSGRQFSNSRSEMNVSTLELGDSALYLCASSTNTIYFGEGSWLTVV.

J is TRBJ2-3 and V is TRBV6-5; possibly TRBD2 for D (5 bases). Trimming cost V 6 bases and J 4 bases, with 11 bases left between them. Germline CDR1 MNHEY, CDR2 SVGAGI. The CDR3 length is 13 residues. CDR3 in DNA: TGTGCCAGCAGGGCACCCGGGGCAGATACGCAGTATTTT. This encodes CASRAPGADTQYF.

The V call is TRBV4-2, the J call TRBJ2-2; D is undetermined. Trimming stripped 3 bases from V and 6 bases from J, with 11 bases between. The CDR3 runs 14 residues. Looked up from germline, CDR1 is LGHNA and CDR2 is YNFKEQ. DNA for the CDR3: TGTGCCAGCAGCCAGGGTTTTCAAGCCGGGGAGCTGTTTTTT. Amino acid sequence: CASSQGFQAGELFF.

The rearrangement links TRBV7-9 to TRBJ1-2; D possibly corresponds to TRBD1 (6 bases). V was clipped by 4 bases and J by 1 base, with 10 bases between them. Looked up from germline, CDR1 is SEHNR and CDR2 is FQNEAQ (reference sequence). This CDR3 contains 14 residues. The CDR3 DNA reads as TGTGCCAGCAGCTACCGGACAGATAACTATGGCTACACCTTC. Amino acids: CASSYRTDNYGYTF.

This clone was recorded only once. The CDR3 DNA is TGTGCCAGTAGTATCCTAGCGGACTATAGCAATCAGCCCCAGCATTTT. Its protein is CASSILADYSNQPQHF. The chain uses TRBV19 and TRBJ1-5; D not resolved. This CDR3 has 16 residues. V lost 3 bases and J 0 bases, leaving 12 bases between the germline ends. Germline V lookup: CDR1 LNHDA, CDR2 SQIVND (reference sequence).

The chain links TRBV5-1 to TRBJ2-1; TRBD1 agrees at 7 bases. Germline lookup yields CDR1 SGHRS and CDR2 YFSETQ. After removal of 3 bases from V and 8 bases from J, the junction contained 8 bases not matched to a gene. The CDR3 has 14 amino acids. The CDR3 reads CASSSGQSLDEQFF. Written as DNA, the CDR3 is TGCGCCAGCAGCTCGGGACAGTCCTTGGATGAGCAGTTCTTC.

This chain links TRBV18 with TRBJ1-2; possible D gene TRBD1, 5 bases. Trimming took 2 bases from V and 8 from J, leaving 12 bases between them. The germline CDR1 and CDR2 sequences are KGHSH and LQKENI. The CDR3 is 13 amino acids. DNA for the CDR3: TGTGCCAGCTCACCAGACAGCCTGGGGGGCTACACCTTC. Its protein product is CASSPDSLGGYTF.

This chain joins TRBV6-5 and TRBJ2-7, with D perhaps matching TRBD1 (8 bases). Deletions cut 7 bases from V and 2 bases from J, with 18 bases between. CDR3 length equals 15 residues. Germline-derived CDR1 and CDR2 are MNHEY and SVGAGI. This CDR3 reads CASTTGGGSAYEQYF. The CDR3 DNA reads as TGTGCCAGCACTACAGGGGGGGGTAGCGCCTACGAGCAGTACTTC.

The chain joins TRBV2 to TRBJ2-1; 8 nucleotides agree with TRBD2. In germline, CDR1 is SNHLY, CDR2 FYNNEI. The V segment lost 5 bases and the J segment 7 bases; nucleotides outside the gene matches: 4. This CDR3 is 13 amino acids long. CDR3 nucleotides: TGTGCCAGCAGTTTACTAGCGGCAAATGAGCAGTTCTTC. Its protein is CASSLLAANEQFF. Full variable domain (missing parts from reference TRBV2 and TRBJ2-1): EPEVTQTPSHQVTQMGQEVILRCVPISNHLYFYWYRQILGQKVEFLVSFYNNEISEKSEIFDDQFSVERPDGSNFTLKIRSTKLEDSAMYFCASSLLAANEQFFGPGTRLTVL.

V and J are TRBV28 and TRBJ1-6; D possibly corresponds to TRBD1 (5 bases). The CDR3 runs 15 residues. V was trimmed by 6 bases and J by 5 bases, leaving 14 bases between them. Germline V lookup: CDR1 MDHEN, CDR2 SYDVKM. CDR3 region: CASREGLFDNSPLHF. In DNA form, the CDR3 reads TGTGCCAGCAGGGAGGGACTCTTCGATAATTCACCCCTCCACTTT. The complete variable domain, with remaining parts taken from reference TRBV28 and TRBJ1-6, reads DVKVTQSSRYLVKRTGEKVFLECVQDMDHENMFWYRQDPGLGLRLIYFSYDVKMKEKGDIPEGYSVSREKKERFSLILESASTNQTSMYLCASREGLFDNSPLHFGNGTRLTVT.

The chain is built from TRBV5-4 and TRBJ2-7; TRBD2 agrees at 11 bases. The CDR3 contains 17 residues. Germline V lookup: CDR1 SGHNT, CDR2 YYREEE (reference sequence). Unmatched junction bases numbered 10, after V lost 4 bases and J lost 1 base. CDR3 region: CASSPTSGRAKSYEQYF. DNA of the CDR3: TGTGCCAGCAGCCCAACTAGCGGGAGAGCCAAATCCTACGAGCAGTACTTC. The whole variable domain, filled in from reference TRBV5-4 and TRBJ2-7, reads ETGVTQSPTHLIKTRGQQVTLRCSSQSGHNTVSWYQQALGQGPQFIFQYYREEENGRGNFPPRFSGLQFPNYSSELNVNALELDDSALYLCASSPTSGRAKSYEQYFGPGTRLTVT.

This clone was counted a single time. The V call is TRBV6-5, the J call TRBJ1-6; 9 nucleotides line up with TRBD1. The CDR3 extends over 15 amino acids. With V trimmed by 2 bases and J by 7 bases, 3 bases remained unmatched. Germline V lookup: CDR1 MNHEY, CDR2 SVGAGI. The CDR3 DNA is TGTGCCAGCAGTTACACCGGGACAGGGAATTCACCCCTCCACTTT. Encoded protein: CASSYTGTGNSPLHF.

On this clone itself: An end of the junction does not agree with germline; a read error may underlie this. V gene TRBV25-1 combines with J gene TRBJ2-7; possible D gene TRBD1, 6 bases. This CDR3 has 16 residues. Germline CDR1 MGHDK, CDR2 SYGVNS. The CDR3 nucleotides are TGTGCCAGCGGTGACGTTTACAGCCAGGGGACCTACGAGCAGTACTTC. Translated, it gives CASGDVYSQGTYEQYF.

There are a few counts of this clone. The chain links TRBV28 to TRBJ1-5; D perhaps matches TRBD1 (5 bases). Trimming removed 5 bases from V and 0 bases from J, with 14 bases in between. Germline V gives CDR1 MDHEN, CDR2 SYDVKM. The CDR3 sequence is 16 residues long. CDR3 DNA sequence: TGTGCCAGCAGTCCTACAGGAACGACTAGCAATCAGCCCCAGCATTTT. This gives the protein CASSPTGTTSNQPQHF.

The V and J genes are TRBV6-5 and TRBJ1-5; D remains unclear. Deletions cut 0 bases from V and 0 bases from J, with 9 bases between. The CDR3 totals 16 residues. Germline CDR1 and CDR2: MNHEY and SVGAGI. The CDR3 nucleotides are TGTGCCAGCAGTTACTCTGGTGAGGGTAGCAATCAGCCCCAGCATTTT. This translates into CASSYSGEGSNQPQHF.

The sample holds one count of this clone. The chain employs TRBV28 and TRBJ1-2; TRBD1 matches 7 bases. Germline V gene lookup returns CDR1 MDHEN and CDR2 SYDVKM. The CDR3 extends over 15 amino acids. J was trimmed by 4 bases and V by 5 bases; bases with no gene match: 10. The CDR3 is CASSEQLGQTYGYTF. CDR3 sequence (DNA): TGTGCCAGCAGTGAACAGCTGGGACAGACCTATGGCTACACCTTC.

The chain is built from TRBV7-9 and TRBJ1-6, with D possibly matching TRBD1 (6 bases). Germline V gene data show CDR1 as SEHNR and CDR2 as FQNEAQ (reference sequence). The germline V and J ends were trimmed by 6 bases and 9 bases, with 15 bases remaining between them. The CDR3 runs to 14 residues. The CDR3 DNA reads TGTGCCAGCAGTCCCGGGGAGGGGGTTTCACCCCTCCACTTT. Its protein product is CASSPGEGVSPLHF.

This clone was seen a handful of times. This chain links TRBV2 with TRBJ2-3, with TRBD1 identical over 7 bases. From germline, CDR1 is SNHLY and CDR2 FYNNEI. The CDR3 is made up of 13 amino acids. With 4 bases clipped from V and 7 bases from J, the junction kept 5 bases outside the gene matches. As DNA, the CDR3 is TGTGCCAGCAGTGGGATGACAGGGCATACGCAGTATTTT. Protein product: CASSGMTGHTQYF. Together with reference TRBV2 and TRBJ2-3, the CDR3 gives the full variable domain: EPEVTQTPSHQVTQMGQEVILRCVPISNHLYFYWYRQILGQKVEFLVSFYNNEISEKSEIFDDQFSVERPDGSNFTLKIRSTKLEDSAMYFCASSGMTGHTQYFGPGTRLTVL.

The genes are TRBV7-6 and TRBJ2-1; 7 bases match TRBD2. In germline, CDR1 is SGHVS, CDR2 FNYEAQ. The CDR3 consists of 16 residues. The trim removed 1 base at V and 8 bases at J, leaving 11 bases unmatched. CDR3 sequence (DNA): TGTGCCAGCAGCTTAGTATTGGCTAGCGGAGGCGATGAGCAGTTCTTC. Residues: CASSLVLASGGDEQFF. The whole variable domain, filled in from reference TRBV7-6 and TRBJ2-1, reads GAGVSQSPRYKVTKRGQDVALRCDPISGHVSLYWYRQALGQGPEFLTYFNYEAQQDKSGLPNDRFSAERPEGSISTLTIQRTEQRDSAMYRCASSLVLASGGDEQFFGPGTRLTVL.

The J gene is TRBJ2-7, the V gene TRBV10-1, with 7 bases lining up with TRBD1. V shed 6 bases and J 3 bases; nucleotides not matched to a gene: 14. This CDR3 region has 16 residues. Germline V CDR1 and CDR2: WNHNN, SYGVQD (reference sequence). CDR3 coding DNA: TGCGCCAGCAGGGATGGGACAGCGACTACCCGCTACGAGCAGTACTTC. Translation: CASRDGTATTRYEQYF.

The chain uses TRBV7-2 and TRBJ2-7, with TRBD1 matching over 8 bases. V lost 4 bases to trimming and J lost 5 bases; unmatched junction nucleotides: 7. CDR1 and CDR2 (germline): SGHTA, FQGNSA. The length of the CDR3 is 14 residues. For the CDR3, the DNA is TGTGCCAGCAGCTCCGGACAGGGAACCCACGAGCAGTACTTC. Translating it yields CASSSGQGTHEQYF.